These 2 T cell receptor beta chains share one sample of origin, sequenced in a study of blood T cell repertoires in COVID-19. The repertoire was sequenced with immunoSEQ multiplex PCR; TCRdb's copy has only in-frame clones and lacks some. Of tens of thousands of clones listed, 80% to 95% are singletons. The sequenced sample was peripheral blood. Receptor source: a human donor with active COVID-19. The donor label of this sample is uncertain.

J is TRBJ1-2 and V is TRBV19; D might be TRBD1 (5 bases). V was trimmed by 3 bases and J by 0 bases, leaving 8 bases between them. The CDR3 has 14 residues. Germline V gene sequence: CDR1 LNHDA, CDR2 SQIVND (reference sequence). The CDR3, as DNA: TGTGCCAGTAGTATGGGCAGGGCTAACTATGGCTACACCTTC. Residues: CASSMGRANYGYTF.

This clone was seen just once. The chain links TRBV7-9 to TRBJ1-1; no clear D gene. Trimming took 5 bases from V and 1 from J, leaving 14 bases between them. Per the germline V gene, CDR1 is SEHNR and CDR2 is FQNEAQ (reference sequence). The CDR3 has 15 residues. CDR3: CASSHRGDGNTEAFF. As DNA, the CDR3 is TGTGCCAGCAGCCACCGGGGTGACGGGAACACTGAAGCTTTCTTT.